This T cell receptor (beta chain) was captured in a study of circulating CD8 cells and anti-PD-1 response in melanoma. Study information: Treatment was intravenous nivolumab at 3 mg/kg every 2 weeks. Anti-PD-1 was first-line therapy for about 55% of the 13 patients. Whole-study results and caveats: Experiments were generally run without replicates. Subset repertoires were largely private at M1, with under 8% shared.

The CDR3 spans 15 residues. The V gene's germline CDR1 is MGHDK and CDR2 SYGVNS. By share, this clonotype counts as medium-sized. Its antigen is currently unknown. One end of the junction does not line up with germline, which may come from a read error. The QIAseq Immune Repertoire TCR panel built the libraries from 15 ng of total RNA. TCRdb recomputed calls from the reads with MiXCR, one row per CDR3 protein. There are about 2,000 distinct CDR3 sequences in the sample; roughly 7.4% occur only once, and over 7% lies in the top ten. Sorting of live CD3+CD8+TCRalphabeta+ cells by PD-1 and/or TIGIT gave four subsets.

Here the sequenced sample was CD8+ T cells from PBMCs, taken at baseline or after one month of anti-PD-1 therapy (not recorded which). This TCR derives from a human donor with melanoma. This chain connects TRBV25-1 to TRBJ1-4; D not certain. For the CDR3, the DNA is TGTGCCAGCAGTGATGATGGCGCAACTAATGAAGAACTGTTTTTT. This codes for CASSDDGATNEELFF.